Presented here are 10 T cell receptor beta chains from one specimen sequenced in a study of T cell responses to AZD1222 COVID-19 vaccine. The table came from immunoSEQ multiplex PCR; TCRdb's copy has only in-frame clones and leaves some out. The table lists about 130,000 clones, approximately 90% of them singletons. The sample consisted of peripheral blood, taken 28 days after the second AZD1222 dose. These receptors all stem from an adult who received the AZD1222 COVID-19 vaccine.

The V and J genes are TRBV6-2 or TRBV6-3 and TRBJ1-4, with 9 positions matching TRBD1. CDR1 and CDR2 from the germline V gene are MNHEY and SVGEGT. J gave up 7 bases and V 5 bases, and 5 bases lay outside the gene matches. The CDR3 totals 14 residues. For the CDR3, the DNA is TGTGCCAGCAGTCATACAGGGGGCTTTGAAAAACTGTTTTTT. It is translated as CASSHTGGFEKLFF.

The V call is TRBV3-1 (or the pseudogene TRBV3-2), the J call TRBJ1-6; 7 positions match TRBD1. Unmatched junction bases numbered 7, after V lost 6 bases and J lost 8 bases. Germline values: CDR1 LGHDT, CDR2 YNNKEL (reference sequence). The CDR3 length is 14 residues. The CDR3 sequence is CASSSGQAYSPLHF. The CDR3 bases are TGTGCCAGCAGTTCCGGACAGGCTTATTCACCCCTCCACTTT.

The rearrangement joins TRBV12-3 or TRBV12-4 to TRBJ1-1; 9 bases agree with TRBD1. This CDR3 contains 13 residues. With 5 bases clipped from V and 4 bases from J, the junction kept 2 bases outside the gene matches. The CDR3 protein is CASSRDRATEAFF. CDR3 nucleotide sequence: TGTGCCAGCAGTCGGGACAGGGCCACTGAAGCTTTCTTT.

This clone appeared a few times. The V gene is TRBV29-1, the J gene TRBJ2-1, with 8 bases matching TRBD2. The CDR3 totals 15 residues. Germline trimming cut 3 bases from V and 4 bases from J; bases unmatched to any gene: 8. The V gene's germline CDR1 is SQVTM and CDR2 ANQGSEA. The CDR3 DNA is TGCAGCGTTGAGGGAACGGGAGGGGCATACAATGAGCAGTTCTTC. Translated: CSVEGTGGAYNEQFF.

This chain joins TRBV24-1 and TRBJ2-1; D not resolved. CDR3 length: 13 residues. With 3 bases removed from V and 8 bases from J, the gap between germline ends came to 10 bases. Germline V gene data show CDR1 as KGHDR and CDR2 as SFDVKD. The CDR3 loop is CATSDATRYEQFF. DNA of the CDR3: TGTGCCACCAGTGATGCAACGCGGTATGAGCAGTTCTTC.

The V call is TRBV24-1, the J call TRBJ2-2; 9 nucleotides align to TRBD1. V lost 6 bases, J lost 6 bases, and 7 bases stayed unmatched. CDR1 and CDR2 (germline): KGHDR, SFDVKD. The CDR3 sequence is 15 residues long. CDR3 nucleotides: TGTGCCACCAGTCTGCACGGGACAGGGTCCGGGGAGCTGTTTTTT. The encoded protein is CATSLHGTGSGELFF.

The chain uses TRBV6-6 and TRBJ1-5; D unclear. V lost 8 bases and J lost 3, with 8 bases in between. Germline assignment: CDR1 MNHNY and CDR2 SVGAGI (reference sequence). CDR3 size: 12 residues. The CDR3 spells CASLRDNQPQHF. The CDR3 bases are TGTGCCAGCCTTAGAGACAATCAGCCCCAGCATTTT.

The gene calls are TRBV4-1 and TRBJ1-1; D possibly corresponds to TRBD1 (5 bases). Trimming left V 3 bases short and J 6 bases short, with 14 bases between. Germline values: CDR1 MGHRA, CDR2 YSYEKL. This CDR3 region has 14 residues. As DNA, the CDR3 is TGCGCCAGCAGCCAGTGGTGGGGGATTGCTGAAGCTTTCTTT. This sequence encodes CASSQWWGIAEAFF.

This clone has a single count. The rearrangement joins TRBV7-9 to TRBJ2-3; perhaps TRBD2 as D (6 bases). The CDR3 has 17 residues. Trimming stripped 0 bases from V and 8 bases from J, with 21 bases between. The germline CDR1 and CDR2 sequences are SEHNR and FQNEAQ (reference sequence). The CDR3 is CASSLARLEVWRGTQYF. CDR3 nucleotide sequence: TGTGCCAGCAGCTTAGCGCGGCTAGAGGTCTGGAGGGGTACGCAGTATTTT.

CDR3 protein: CATGLGDYGYTF. Here the CDR3 DNA reads TGTGCCACAGGCCTAGGGGACTATGGCTACACCTTC. The chain carries TRBV10-3 and TRBJ1-2, with a possible D match to TRBD1 (5 bases). Germline V gene lookup returns CDR1 ENHRY and CDR2 SYGVKD. This CDR3 is 12 amino acids long. V dropped 10 bases and J dropped 3 bases, with 12 bases sitting between them.